This TCR beta chain came from a study of CD8 T cells in Susac syndrome. After extraction with the RNeasy kit, roughly 0.5 to 1 ug of the RNA was reverse transcribed using random hexamers. The TCR beta CDR3 was amplified by immunoSEQ multiplex PCR across 54 Vbeta, 13 Jbeta. TCRdb re-called the immunoSEQ multiplex PCR reads with MiXCR, one entry per CDR3 protein. The sample includes about 280,000 distinct CDR3 sequences, roughly 85% of them seen just once. The study sequenced TCR beta in blood CD8+ and CD4+ T cells. Negative isolation yielded the CD8+ and CD4+ T cells, while FACS enriched the TEMRA cells. The TCR sequence derives from a human donor with multiple sclerosis. The sample consisted of CD8+ T cells from PBMCs.

DNA of the CDR3: TGTGCCAGCAGCTCGCGTACAGGGAATTCTTTCACTTCGGGATACGAGCAGTACTTC. Protein sequence: CASSSRTGNSFTSGYEQYF. V and J are TRBV5-5 and TRBJ2-7; possible D gene TRBD1, 6 bases. In germline, CDR1 is SGHKS, CDR2 YYEKEE (reference sequence). This CDR3 is built from 19 residues. Trimming left V 3 bases short and J 4 bases short, with 29 bases between.